This T cell receptor beta chain was profiled in a study of identical twins. V lost 2 bases and J lost 7; bases outside the gene matches: 5. Germline assignment: CDR1 SGDLS and CDR2 YYNGEE. This CDR3 comprises 15 residues. MiXCR, run by TCRdb on the 5' RACE reads, gives a single entry per CDR3 protein. The sample yields 650,000 to 750,000 distinct CDR3 sequences, 21% seen once. The same data also went into a second study, on T cells expressing NK-cell markers. That source adds: NKG2C+ dominant clonotypes from over five donors made up about 1.0-7.5% of CD8+ T cells.

The receptor comes from a woman under 30 in good health. The V gene is TRBV9, the J gene TRBJ2-1; 11 positions agree with TRBD2. Material for sequencing was PBMCs. The CDR3 nucleotides are TGTGCCAGCAGCGTTATAGCGGGGGGGCCGAATGAGCAGTTCTTC. Translating it yields CASSVIAGGPNEQFF.